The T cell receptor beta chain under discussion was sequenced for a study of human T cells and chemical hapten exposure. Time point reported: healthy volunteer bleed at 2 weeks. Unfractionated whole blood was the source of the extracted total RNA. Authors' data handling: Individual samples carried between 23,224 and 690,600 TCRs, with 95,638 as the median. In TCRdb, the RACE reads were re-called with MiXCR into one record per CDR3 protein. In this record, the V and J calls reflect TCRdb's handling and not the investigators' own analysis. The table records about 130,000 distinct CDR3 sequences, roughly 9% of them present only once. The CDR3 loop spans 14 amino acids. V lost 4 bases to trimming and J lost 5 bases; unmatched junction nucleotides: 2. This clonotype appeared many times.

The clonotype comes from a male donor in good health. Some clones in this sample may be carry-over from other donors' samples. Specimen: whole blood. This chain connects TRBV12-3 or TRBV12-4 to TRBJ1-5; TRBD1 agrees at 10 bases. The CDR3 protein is CASSWDRGDQPQHF. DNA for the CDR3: TGTGCCAGCAGTTGGGACAGGGGAGATCAGCCCCAGCATTTT.